The source of this T cell receptor beta chain is a study of blood T cell repertoires in COVID-19. In the study overall: The United States, Italy and Spain were the sources of the acute and convalescent COVID-19 samples. The analysed material was cDNA or gDNA that came from T cells, B-cell-depleted T cells, or PBMCs.

This clone was seen once. J gave up 5 bases and V 10 bases, and 12 bases lay outside the gene matches. This CDR3 region has 14 residues. Germline loops: CDR1 MDHEN, CDR2 SYDVKM. Seattle patients were enrolled while actively infected and followed longitudinally. In the source study's methods: Estimation of nucleated cell counts was performed using reference gene primer amplification. This table comes from immunoSEQ multiplex PCR, and its TCRdb copy is limited to in-frame clones, with some not included. The D gene and trimming were derived from the DNA, and the V and J assignments and clone size from that table. Altogether some 150,000 clones are present, around 79% being singletons, with the ten largest covering roughly 4.9%.

The V and J genes are TRBV28 and TRBJ2-7; 9 bases are a match to TRBD1. The TCR originated in a woman in her 70s with COVID-19, enrolled during active disease. The sequencing input was peripheral blood. The CDR3 nucleotides are TGTGCCAACTCCGCGACAGGGGGGTGGCACGAGCAGTACTTC. Protein sequence: CANSATGGWHEQYF.